The sequence of this T cell receptor (beta chain) was determined in a study of T-cell memory formation after mild COVID-19. Study-wide background: Largely donor-specific TCR clusters were found.

This clonotype was recorded many times. No antigen is known for it. A junction end diverges from the germline sequence, so it may reflect a read error. Study results and limitations: In second-wave clones peaking day 37, SARS-CoV-2 specificity remained unconfirmed. While clones contracting from day 15 to 85 were balanced between CD4 and CD8, later expanders leaned CD4+.

Germline CDR1 SSHAT, CDR2 FNYEAQ (reference sequence). The CDR3 contains 14 residues. Barcoded TCR alpha and TCR beta cDNA libraries with UMIs came from 5'RACE using constant-segment primers. TCRdb processed the 5' RACE reads anew with MiXCR; each CDR3 protein has one entry. The repertoire holds 100,000 to 150,000 distinct CDR3 sequences, with roughly 6% as singletons. Source material: PBMCs or a T cell subset sorted from them (not recorded which). The V call is TRBV7-7, the J call TRBJ2-3; tentatively, D is TRBD1 or TRBD2 (5 bases each). This receptor was obtained from an adult woman who had mild COVID-19 (a few samples of this study predate the infection). Cell type and time point are not known. This CDR3 is CASSLAQRGDTQYF. CDR3 nucleotide sequence: TGTGCTAGCAGCTTAGCCCAGAGGGGCGATACGCAGTATTTT.